The sequence of this TCR beta chain was determined in a study of vaccination and CD4 T cells after COVID-19. Overall study findings and caveats: Convalescent patients had 304 of 307 vaccine-specific clones showing spike mono-reactivity.

The CDR3 has 15 amino acids. V lost 5 bases to trimming and J lost 5 bases; unmatched junction nucleotides: 12. CDR1 MDHEN and CDR2 SYDVKM come from the germline V gene. A word on this clonotype: Its matching antigen is unknown.

Treatment specified: roughly 10-day PBMC culture with coronavirus spike peptide pools or control peptides (ViraFEST assay). The assay that was used to sequence DNA from cultured CD4+ T cells was the Oncomine TCR Beta short-read assay. TCRdb reprocessed the PCR reads via MiXCR and lists one record per CDR3 protein. The repertoire holds 7,500 to 9,000 distinct CDR3 sequences, with around a fifth as singletons. The clonotype originates from a human donor who had recovered from COVID-19. This specimen consisted of CD4+ T cells from blood, cultured in vitro, obtained after SARS-CoV-2 vaccination. This chain connects TRBV28 to TRBJ2-7, with 7 bases matching TRBD1. CDR3 amino acids: CASSGMTGLRHEQYF. The DNA for the CDR3 is TGTGCCAGCAGTGGAATGACAGGGCTCCGACACGAGCAGTACTTC.